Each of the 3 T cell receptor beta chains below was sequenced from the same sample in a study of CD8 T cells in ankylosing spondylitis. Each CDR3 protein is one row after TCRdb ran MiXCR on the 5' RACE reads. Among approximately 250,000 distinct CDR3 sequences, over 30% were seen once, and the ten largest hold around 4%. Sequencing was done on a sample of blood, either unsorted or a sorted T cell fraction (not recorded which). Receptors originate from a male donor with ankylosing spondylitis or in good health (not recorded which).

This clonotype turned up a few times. The CDR3 DNA follows: TGCGCCAGCAGCTTGGTAACAGGGCGGTTAAGCGAGCAGTACTTC. This codes for CASSLVTGRLSEQYF. The chain is built from TRBV5-1 and TRBJ2-7, with D perhaps matching TRBD1 (6 bases). Trimming removed 0 bases at V and 6 bases at J, with 16 bases between. Germline V gives CDR1 SGHRS, CDR2 YFSETQ. This CDR3 comprises 15 residues.

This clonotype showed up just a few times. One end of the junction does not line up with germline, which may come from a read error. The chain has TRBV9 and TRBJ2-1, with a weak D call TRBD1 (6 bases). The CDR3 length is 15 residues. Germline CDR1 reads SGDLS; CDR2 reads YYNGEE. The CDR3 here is CASSVGQSSYNEQFF. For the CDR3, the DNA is TGCGCCAGCAGCGTTGGACAGAGCTCCTACAATGAGCAGTTCTTC.

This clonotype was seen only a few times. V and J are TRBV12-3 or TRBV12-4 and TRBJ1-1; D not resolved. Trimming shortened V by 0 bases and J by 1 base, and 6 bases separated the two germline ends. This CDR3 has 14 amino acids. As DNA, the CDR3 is TGTGCCAGCAGTTTAGCGCTGGAGAACACTGAAGCTTTCTTT. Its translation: CASSLALENTEAFF.